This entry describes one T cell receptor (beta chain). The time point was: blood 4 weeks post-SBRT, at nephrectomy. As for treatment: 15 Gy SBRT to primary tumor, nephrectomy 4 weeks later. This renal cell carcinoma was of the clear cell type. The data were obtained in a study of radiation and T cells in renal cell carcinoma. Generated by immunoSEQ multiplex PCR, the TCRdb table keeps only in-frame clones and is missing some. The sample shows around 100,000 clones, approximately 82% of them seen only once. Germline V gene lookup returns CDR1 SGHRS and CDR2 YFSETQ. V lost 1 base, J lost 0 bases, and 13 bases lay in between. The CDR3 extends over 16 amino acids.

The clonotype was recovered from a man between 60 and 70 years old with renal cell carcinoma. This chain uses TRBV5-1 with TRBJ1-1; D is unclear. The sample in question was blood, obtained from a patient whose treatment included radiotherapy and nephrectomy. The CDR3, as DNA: TGCGCCAGCAGCTTGTTTGCAGGTAGGATGAACACTGAAGCTTTCTTT. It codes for CASSLFAGRMNTEAFF.